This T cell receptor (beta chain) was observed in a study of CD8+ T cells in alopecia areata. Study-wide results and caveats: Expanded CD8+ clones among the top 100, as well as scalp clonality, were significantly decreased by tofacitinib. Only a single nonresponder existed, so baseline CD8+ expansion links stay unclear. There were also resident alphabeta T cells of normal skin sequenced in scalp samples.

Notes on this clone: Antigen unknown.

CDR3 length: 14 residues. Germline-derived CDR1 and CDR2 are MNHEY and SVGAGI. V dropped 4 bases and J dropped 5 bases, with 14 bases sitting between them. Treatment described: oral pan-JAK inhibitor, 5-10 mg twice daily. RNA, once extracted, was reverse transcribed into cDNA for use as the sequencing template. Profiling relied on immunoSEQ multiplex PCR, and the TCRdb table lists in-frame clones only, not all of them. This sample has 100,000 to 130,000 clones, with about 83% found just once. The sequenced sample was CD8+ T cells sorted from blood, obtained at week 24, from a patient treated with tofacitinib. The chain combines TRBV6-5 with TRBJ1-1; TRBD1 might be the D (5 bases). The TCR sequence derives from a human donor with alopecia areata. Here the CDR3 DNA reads TGTGCCAGCAGTTCGATGCAGGGAGTTACTGAAGCTTTCTTT. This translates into CASSSMQGVTEAFF.